This T cell receptor (beta chain) was profiled in a study of T cells in Graves' hyperthyroidism and ophthalmopathy (dated by TCRdb to about 2019). Concerning the study at large: To identify distinguishing TCR V-J signatures, a discovery cohort of around 98 patients was used, comprising under 45 with Graves' ophthalmopathy and around 60 with stable Graves' hyperthyroidism. Prospective prediction of ophthalmopathy was tested in an independent validation cohort consisting of some 20 hyperthyroidism patients and 15 or so patients who later progressed to ophthalmopathy. The paper describes TCR Vbeta CDR3 sequencing of 135 peripheral blood samples, made up of approximately 40 ophthalmopathy patients, around 73 hyperthyroidism patients and 17 progressor patients. After blood sampling, hyperthyroidism patients were treated with methimazole at a starting dose of 30 mg daily, and ophthalmopathy patients were treated with high-dose intravenous methylprednisolone. The approximately 100 discovery patients were randomly split 7:3 into training and test sets. In addition, the study compared T-cell repertoires in thyroid tissue and in blood from 6 or 7 Graves' hyperthyroidism patients. Results the study describes overall, beyond this receptor: A 13 V-J signature model separated ophthalmopathy from stable hyperthyroidism, with approximately 86% sensitivity and 81.08% specificity in cross-validation and 80%/75% in testing. Most expanded thyroid clonotypes (frequency above 0.001) were also detected in blood, a finding suggesting that blood repertoires may reflect thyroid immune responses. In validation, the model predicted progression to ophthalmopathy a median of roughly 6.1 months before onset, with over 55% sensitivity and roughly 73% specificity. Sample size was not statistically predetermined, and investigators were not blinded to group allocation.

With regard to this clonotype: Its target antigen remains unknown. No base-level quality is on record; no much larger clone is a single base apart.

The TCR beta CDR3 regions were amplified from the RNA transcripts. A first-round RT-PCR of the TCR CDR3 used the HTBI primer set with the Qiagen OneStep RT-PCR kit. Libraries were constructed in a second round of multiplex PCR, after which size selection and purification were carried out. Sequencing of the libraries was done on an Illumina HiSeq2000 using paired-end 100 bp reads. The paper's processing steps were these. SOAPnuke was used to process the raw data, throwing out any read that contained adapters or uncalled bases, had a mean Phred below 15, or lacked an exact constant-primer or identifier match. COPE v1.2.5 was used to merge the high-quality paired reads, and each unique nucleotide sequence was defined as a clonotype. Clonotypes were aligned to IMGT TRBV, TRBD and TRBJ reference segments using MiTCR v1.1. Only V-J combinations with frequency above 0.0001, covering about 99% of repertoires, were analysed. The TCS score was defined as the ratio of F50 (clonal expansion) to E x V (chaos), calculated using BLOSUM62-based TCRdist between CDR3 peptides within each V-J. Welch's t-statistics and random forest reduced roughly 500 V-J features to some 14, which were used in a naive Bayes classifier (R e1071). The similarity between thyroid and blood repertoires was quantified using the Morisita-Horn index. TCRdb passed the public sequencing reads through fastp at Q25 and MiXCR, retaining productive beta sequences. CDR3 protein sequences are deduplicated, and each keeps its most common genes and DNA. The V and J calls here are based on TCRdb, not the publication. The sample table holds roughly 500,000 distinct CDR3 sequences, of which around 50% were seen once. 35% to 50% of the sample comes from the top ten.

Exclusion was applied to patients with uncontrolled infections, other autoimmune diseases, pregnancy or lactation. Clinical symptoms, serum thyroxine and TRAb, thyroid ultrasound, and orbital computed tomography formed the basis for the diagnoses. Total RNA was extracted with Trizol reagent, and quality was checked on an Agilent 2100 Bioanalyzer. The sample consisted of peripheral blood or thyroid tissue (not recorded which). This clonotype was sampled from an adult woman with Graves' disease, either hyperthyroidism or ophthalmopathy (not recorded which).

The CDR3 amino acid sequence is: CASSYGHMNTEAFF. The DNA is as follows: TGTGCCAGCAGTTATGGGCATATGAACACTGAAGCTTTCTTT. Rearrangement joined TRBV6-5 to TRBJ1-1, with the D segment identity uncertain. Based on the germline V gene, the CDR1 and CDR2 sequences are MNHEY and SVGAGI. Taken from cysteine to phenylalanine, the CDR3 has 14 residues. Only CDR3 DNA is held: 42 bases, read in frame from base 1. V and J lose 3 bases and 0 bases, and a span of 8 bases separates them.